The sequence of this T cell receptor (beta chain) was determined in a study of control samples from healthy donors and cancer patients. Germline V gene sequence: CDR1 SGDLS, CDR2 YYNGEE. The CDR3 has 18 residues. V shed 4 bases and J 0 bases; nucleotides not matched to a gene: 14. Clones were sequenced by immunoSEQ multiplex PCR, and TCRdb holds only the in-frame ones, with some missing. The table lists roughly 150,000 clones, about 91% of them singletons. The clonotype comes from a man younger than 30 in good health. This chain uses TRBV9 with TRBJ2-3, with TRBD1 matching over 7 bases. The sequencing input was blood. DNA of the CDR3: TGTGCCAGCAGCACTGCCGCGACAGGGTCTCCTAGCACAGATACGCAGTATTTT. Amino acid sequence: CASSTAATGSPSTDTQYF.